This T cell receptor beta chain was identified in a study of PD-1 blockade in classical Hodgkin lymphoma. For the study at large: Patients were dosed intravenously with nivolumab at 3 mg/kg every 2 weeks.

All the patients suffered relapse after autologous stem cell transplantation, and brentuximab vedotin exposure differed. Magnetic depletion of non-target cells from thawed PBMCs yielded purified CD8+ T cells. To note about this clone: Its antigen remains unidentified.

Regarding the study as a whole: At C4D1, TCR diversity had climbed significantly for CD4+ cells, though not for CD8+ cells. Possible causes of repertoire differences, disease activity or prior therapy, remain undefined. When set against healthy donors, newly diagnosed patients were reported to show lower baseline TCR diversity.

The germline V gene encodes CDR1 SGHRS and CDR2 YFSETQ. This CDR3 comprises 13 residues. The ends were cut back, 0 bases at V and 4 bases at J, with 7 bases in the middle. Only in-frame clones appear in the TCRdb table, and some are missing; sequencing was by immunoSEQ multiplex PCR. In the table there are about 29,000 clones, approximately 86% of which are singletons. This clonotype was sampled from a human donor with classical Hodgkin lymphoma. The specimen comprised CD8+ T cells from blood, sampled at baseline. V is TRBV5-1 and J is TRBJ1-1; D not certain. The CDR3 spells CASSLVDPTEAFF. CDR3 DNA: TGCGCCAGCAGCTTGGTGGACCCCACTGAAGCTTTCTTT.